The 6 T cell receptor beta chains below were found in one sample sequenced in a study of T cell repertoires in cytomegalovirus infection. TCRdb reanalysed the reads using MiXCR and keeps one entry per CDR3 protein. The sample yields 200,000 or so distinct CDR3 sequences, around 35% seen once. These receptors' antigens are unknown. The sample here was CD8+ T cells from cultured PBMCs, taken from culture after CMV antigen stimulation. Receptor source: a human donor in good health (CMV status not recorded). Some clones in this sample may be carry-over from other donors' samples.

This clonotype was detected only a few times. V usage is TRBV20-1 and J usage is TRBJ1-1; D is ambiguous. The V and J ends lost 3 bases and 1 base respectively, with 12 bases between them. This CDR3 has 14 amino acids. The germline V gene has CDR1 DFQATT and CDR2 SNEGSKA (reference sequence). In nucleotides, the CDR3 is TGCAGTGCTAGTATTGGGGATAAGAACACTGAAGCTTTCTTT. Amino acids: CSASIGDKNTEAFF.

There are a few counts of this clonotype. The rearrangement uses TRBV11-3 and TRBJ2-2, with a weak D call TRBD1 (6 bases). The ends were cut back, 6 bases at V and 1 base at J, with 15 bases in the middle. Germline CDR1 is SGHNT and CDR2 is YENEEA. The CDR3 loop spans 16 amino acids. CDR3 in DNA: TGTGCCAGCAGTCCCTTGGAGACAGGGAACACCGGGGAGCTGTTTTTT. Translated: CASSPLETGNTGELFF.

V is TRBV10-3 and J is TRBJ2-7, with 9 bases identical to TRBD1. Trimming took 6 bases from V and 2 from J; bases not matched to a gene: 11. The CDR3 sequence is 16 residues long. Germline V gives CDR1 ENHRY, CDR2 SYGVKD. The CDR3 region has the DNA TGTGCCATCAGCACGGACAGGGGAGCTTCCCCCTACGAGCAGTACTTC. It encodes CAISTDRGASPYEQYF.

The chain couples TRBV4-3 to TRBJ1-1; weak D call: TRBD1 (6 bases). The length of the CDR3 is 14 residues. V lost 5 bases and J lost 1, with 11 bases in between. Per germline, CDR1 LGHNA and CDR2 YSLEER. The CDR3 DNA is TGCGCCAGCAGCTTTCAGGGGACGAACACTGAAGCTTTCTTT. Amino acid sequence: CASSFQGTNTEAFF.

The table lists this clonotype with many counts. The chain couples TRBV7-9 to TRBJ1-1; 11 positions agree with TRBD1. The trim removed 4 bases at V and 3 bases at J, leaving 10 bases unmatched. In germline, CDR1 is SEHNR, CDR2 FQNEAQ (reference sequence). The CDR3 spans 17 residues. In DNA, the CDR3 is TGTGCCAGCAGCTCTGGACCGGGACAGGGGGAGGACACTGAAGCTTTCTTT. Protein product: CASSSGPGQGEDTEAFF.

This rearrangement joins TRBV5-1 to TRBJ2-1; 13 bases line up with TRBD2. CDR1 is SGHRS, CDR2 YFSETQ, per germline. This CDR3 region has 17 residues. V shed 4 bases, J shed 1 base, and the junction held 5 bases outside the gene matches. CDR3 region: CASSHGLAGESYNEQFF. The CDR3 DNA is TGCGCCAGCAGCCACGGACTAGCGGGGGAATCCTACAATGAGCAGTTCTTC.